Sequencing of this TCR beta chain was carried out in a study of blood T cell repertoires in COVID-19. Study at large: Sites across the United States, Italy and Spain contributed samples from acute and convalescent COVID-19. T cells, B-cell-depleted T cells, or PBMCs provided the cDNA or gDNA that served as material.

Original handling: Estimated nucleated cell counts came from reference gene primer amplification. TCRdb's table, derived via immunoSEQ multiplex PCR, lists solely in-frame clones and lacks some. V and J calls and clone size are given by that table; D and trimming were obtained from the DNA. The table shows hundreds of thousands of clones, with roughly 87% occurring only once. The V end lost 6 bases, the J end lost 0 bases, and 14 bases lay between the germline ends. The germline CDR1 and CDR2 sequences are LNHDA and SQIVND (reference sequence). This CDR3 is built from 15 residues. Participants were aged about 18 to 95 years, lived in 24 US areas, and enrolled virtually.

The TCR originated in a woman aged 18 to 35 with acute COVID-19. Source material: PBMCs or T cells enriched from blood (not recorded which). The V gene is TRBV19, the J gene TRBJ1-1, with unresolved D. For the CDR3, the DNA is TGTGCCAGTAGCGACCCGGGGAAGATGAACACTGAAGCTTTCTTT. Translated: CASSDPGKMNTEAFF.